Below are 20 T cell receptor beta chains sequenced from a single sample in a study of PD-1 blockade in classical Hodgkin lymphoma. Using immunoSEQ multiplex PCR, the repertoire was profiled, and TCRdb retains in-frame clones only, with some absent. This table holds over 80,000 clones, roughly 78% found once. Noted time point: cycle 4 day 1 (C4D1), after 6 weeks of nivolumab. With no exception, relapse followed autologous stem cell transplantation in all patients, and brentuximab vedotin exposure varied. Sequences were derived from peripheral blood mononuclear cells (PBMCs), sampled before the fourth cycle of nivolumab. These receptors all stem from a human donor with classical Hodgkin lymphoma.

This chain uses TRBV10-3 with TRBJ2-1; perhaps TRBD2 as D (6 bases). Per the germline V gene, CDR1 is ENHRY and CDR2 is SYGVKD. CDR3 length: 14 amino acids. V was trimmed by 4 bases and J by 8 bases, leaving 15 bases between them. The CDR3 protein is CAISAYTGGDEQFF. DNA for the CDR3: TGTGCCATCAGTGCCTATACAGGCGGGGATGAGCAGTTCTTC.

CDR3 loop: CASPFNTRDRGLLTYEQYF. The CDR3 DNA sequence: TGTGCCAGTCCTTTCAACACCCGGGACAGGGGTTTGCTGACCTACGAGCAGTACTTC. J is TRBJ2-7 and V is TRBV7-2, with 10 bases that match TRBD1. Germline V gene sequence: CDR1 SGHTA, CDR2 FQGNSA. The CDR3 is 19 amino acids. V shed 9 bases, J shed 2 bases, and the junction held 22 bases outside the gene matches. Drawing the rest from reference TRBV7-2 and TRBJ2-7, the complete variable domain is GAGVSQSPSNKVTEKGKDVELRCDPISGHTALYWYRQSLGQGLEFLIYFQGNSAPDKSGLPSDRFSAERTGGSVSTLTIQRTQQEDSAVYLCASPFNTRDRGLLTYEQYFGPGTRLTVT.

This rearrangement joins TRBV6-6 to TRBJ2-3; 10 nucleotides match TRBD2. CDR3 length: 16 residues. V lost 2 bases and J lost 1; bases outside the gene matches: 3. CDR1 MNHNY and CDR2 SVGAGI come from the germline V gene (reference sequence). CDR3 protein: CASSYGLAGGTDTQYF. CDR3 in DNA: TGTGCCAGCAGTTACGGCCTAGCGGGGGGCACAGATACGCAGTATTTT.

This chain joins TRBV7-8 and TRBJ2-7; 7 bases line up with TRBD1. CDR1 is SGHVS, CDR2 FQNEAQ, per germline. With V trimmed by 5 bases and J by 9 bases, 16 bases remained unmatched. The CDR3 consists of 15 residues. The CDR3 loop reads CASSQTWTGREGQYF. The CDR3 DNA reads TGTGCCAGCAGCCAGACTTGGACAGGCAGAGAGGGGCAGTACTTC. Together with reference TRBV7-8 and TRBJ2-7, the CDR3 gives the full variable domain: GAGVSQSPRYKVAKRGQDVALRCDPISGHVSLFWYQQALGQGPEFLTYFQNEAQLDKSGLPSDRFFAERPEGSVSTLKIQRTQQEDSAVYLCASSQTWTGREGQYFGPGTRLTVT.

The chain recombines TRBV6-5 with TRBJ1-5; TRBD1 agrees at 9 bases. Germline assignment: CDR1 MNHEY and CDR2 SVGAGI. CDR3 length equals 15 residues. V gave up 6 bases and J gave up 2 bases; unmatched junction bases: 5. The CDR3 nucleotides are TGTGCCAGCAGAAGACAGGGGGAAGGCAATCAGCCCCAGCATTTT. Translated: CASRRQGEGNQPQHF.

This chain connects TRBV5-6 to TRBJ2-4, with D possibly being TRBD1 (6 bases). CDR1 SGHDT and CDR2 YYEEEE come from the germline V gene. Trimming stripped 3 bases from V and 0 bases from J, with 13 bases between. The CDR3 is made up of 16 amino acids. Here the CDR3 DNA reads TGTGCCAGCAGCTCACTGGACAGTTTAGCCAAAAACATTCAGTACTTC. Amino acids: CASSSLDSLAKNIQYF.

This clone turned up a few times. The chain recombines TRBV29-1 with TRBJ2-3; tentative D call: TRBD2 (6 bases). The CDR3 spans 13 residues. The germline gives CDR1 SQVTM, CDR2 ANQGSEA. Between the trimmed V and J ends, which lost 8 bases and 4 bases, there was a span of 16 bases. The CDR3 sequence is CSTPVGEADTQYF. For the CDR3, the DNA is TGCAGCACCCCCGTGGGGGAGGCAGATACGCAGTATTTT.

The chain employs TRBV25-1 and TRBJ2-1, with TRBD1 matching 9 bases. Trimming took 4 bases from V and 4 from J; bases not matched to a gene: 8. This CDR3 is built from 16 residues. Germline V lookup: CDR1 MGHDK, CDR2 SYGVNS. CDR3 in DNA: TGTGCCAGCAGTGGACACAGGGGGCCATGGTACAATGAGCAGTTCTTC. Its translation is CASSGHRGPWYNEQFF.

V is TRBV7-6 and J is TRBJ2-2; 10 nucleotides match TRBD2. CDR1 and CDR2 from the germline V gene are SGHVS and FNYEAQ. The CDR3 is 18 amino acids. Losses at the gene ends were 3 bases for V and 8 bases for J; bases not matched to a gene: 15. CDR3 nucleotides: TGTGCCAGCAGCTTTGGCGCCCACGGAACTAGCGGGAAAGGGGAGCTGTTTTTT. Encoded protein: CASSFGAHGTSGKGELFF.

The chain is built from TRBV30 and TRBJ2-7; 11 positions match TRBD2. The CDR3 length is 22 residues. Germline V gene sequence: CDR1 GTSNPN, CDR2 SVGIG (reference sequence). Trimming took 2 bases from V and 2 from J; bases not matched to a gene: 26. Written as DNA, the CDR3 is TGTGCCTGGAGTCCAAGGGACAGGTACCTTGGGACTAGCGGACGCAACCCCTACGAGCAGTACTTC. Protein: CAWSPRDRYLGTSGRNPYEQYF. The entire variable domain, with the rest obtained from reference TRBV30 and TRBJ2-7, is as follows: SQTIHQWPATLVQPVGSPLSLECTVEGTSNPNLYWYRQAAGRGLQLLFYSVGIGQISSEVPQNLSASRPQDRQFILSSKKLLLSDSGFYLCAWSPRDRYLGTSGRNPYEQYFGPGTRLTVT.

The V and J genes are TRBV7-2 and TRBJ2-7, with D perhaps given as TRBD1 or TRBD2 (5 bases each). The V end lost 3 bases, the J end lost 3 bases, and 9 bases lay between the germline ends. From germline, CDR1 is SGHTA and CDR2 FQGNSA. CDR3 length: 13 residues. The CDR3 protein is CASSFRGDYEQYF. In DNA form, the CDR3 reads TGTGCCAGCAGCTTTCGGGGCGACTACGAGCAGTACTTC.

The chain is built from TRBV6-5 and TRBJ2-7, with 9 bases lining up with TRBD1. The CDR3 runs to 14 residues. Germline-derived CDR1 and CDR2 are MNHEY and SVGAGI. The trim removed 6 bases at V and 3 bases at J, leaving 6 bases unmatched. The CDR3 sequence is CASSTGGNIYEQYF. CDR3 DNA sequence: TGTGCCAGCAGCACAGGGGGCAATATCTACGAGCAGTACTTC.

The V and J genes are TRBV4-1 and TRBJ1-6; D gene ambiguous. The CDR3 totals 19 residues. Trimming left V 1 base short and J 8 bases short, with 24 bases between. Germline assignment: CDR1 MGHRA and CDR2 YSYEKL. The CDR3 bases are TGCGCCAGCAGCCAAGCTGGTGACTCTGAAAACCGGTGGCATTCACCCCTCCACTTT. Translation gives CASSQAGDSENRWHSPLHF.

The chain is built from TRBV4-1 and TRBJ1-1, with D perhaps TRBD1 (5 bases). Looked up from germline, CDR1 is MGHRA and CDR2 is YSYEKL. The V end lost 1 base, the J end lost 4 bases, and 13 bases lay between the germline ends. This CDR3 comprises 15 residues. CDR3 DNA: TGCGCCAGCAGCCAAGGACAGTCGTCGGGCACTGAAGCTTTCTTT. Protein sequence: CASSQGQSSGTEAFF.

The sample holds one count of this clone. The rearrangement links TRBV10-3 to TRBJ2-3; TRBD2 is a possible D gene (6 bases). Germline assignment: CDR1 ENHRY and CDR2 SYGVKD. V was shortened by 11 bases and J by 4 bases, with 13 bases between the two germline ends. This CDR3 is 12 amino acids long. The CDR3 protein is CASLSGPDTQYF. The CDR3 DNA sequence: TGTGCCTCGTTGAGCGGGCCAGATACGCAGTATTTT.

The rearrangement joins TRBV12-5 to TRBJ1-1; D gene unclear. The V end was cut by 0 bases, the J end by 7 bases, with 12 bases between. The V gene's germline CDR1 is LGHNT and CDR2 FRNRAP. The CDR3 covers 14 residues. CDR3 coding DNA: TGTGCTAGTGGTTTGGTATTAAGGAGTGATGAAGCTTTCTTT. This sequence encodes CASGLVLRSDEAFF.

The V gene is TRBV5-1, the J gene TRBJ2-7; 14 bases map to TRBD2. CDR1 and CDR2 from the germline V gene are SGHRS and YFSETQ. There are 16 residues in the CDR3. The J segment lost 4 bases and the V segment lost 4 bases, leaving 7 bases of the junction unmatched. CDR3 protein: CASSLGTSGSGYEQYF. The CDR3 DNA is TGCGCCAGCAGCCTGGGGACTAGCGGGAGTGGTTACGAGCAGTACTTC.

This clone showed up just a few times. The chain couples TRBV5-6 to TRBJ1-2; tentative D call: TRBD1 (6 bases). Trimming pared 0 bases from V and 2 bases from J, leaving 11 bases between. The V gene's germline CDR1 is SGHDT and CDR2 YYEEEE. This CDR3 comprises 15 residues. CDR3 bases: TGTGCCAGCAGCTTGGAAGGGGGGGCAAACTATGGCTACACCTTC. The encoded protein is CASSLEGGANYGYTF.

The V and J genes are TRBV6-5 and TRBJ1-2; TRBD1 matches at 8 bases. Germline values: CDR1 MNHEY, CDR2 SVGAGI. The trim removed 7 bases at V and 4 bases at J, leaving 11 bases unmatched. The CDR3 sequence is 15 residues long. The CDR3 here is CASKHFGTGFYGYTF. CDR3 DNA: TGTGCCAGCAAACATTTCGGGACAGGATTCTATGGCTACACCTTC.

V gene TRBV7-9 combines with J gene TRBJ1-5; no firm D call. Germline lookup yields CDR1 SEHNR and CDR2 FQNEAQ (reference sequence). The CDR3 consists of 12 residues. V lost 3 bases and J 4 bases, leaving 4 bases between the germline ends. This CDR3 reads CASSFLNQPQHF. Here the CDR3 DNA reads TGTGCCAGCAGCTTCCTAAATCAGCCCCAGCATTTT.